In its sample, the clone carrying this T cell receptor beta chain was seen many times. Its specificity is unknown. CDR3 length equals 13 residues. CDR1 and CDR2 from the germline V gene are KGHDR and SFDVKD. With 3 bases removed from V and 12 bases from J, the gap between germline ends came to 14 bases. The data derive from a study of T-cell reconstitution after alpha-beta-depleted transplantation in children. Findings and caveats of the study: Alpha-beta T cells present about two months after transplant were reported to originate from several hundred expanded graft clones. Counts and diversity of T cells one year after transplant came mostly from newly produced T cells.

Preparing the TCRbeta library involved the use of unique molecular identifiers. TCRdb processed the PCR reads anew with MiXCR; each CDR3 protein has one entry. Of about 300,000 distinct CDR3 sequences in the sample, 10% were seen once. The chain couples TRBV24-1 to TRBJ2-1; D possibly corresponds to TRBD1 (5 bases). The specimen was PBMCs, collected before TCRalphabeta/CD19-depleted stem cell transplant. This receptor was taken from a boy in the first two years of life with acute myeloid leukemia, due to receive a stem cell transplant. In DNA form, the CDR3 reads TGTGCCACCAGTGATCTCAGGGCCGGGTGGCAGTTCTTC. The encoded protein is CATSDLRAGWQFF.